Here is one T cell receptor (beta chain) with its context. Profiling relied on immunoSEQ multiplex PCR, and the TCRdb table lists in-frame clones only, not all of them. The data hold about 150,000 clones, with around nine tenths observed a single time. Germline CDR1 and CDR2: SNHLY and FYNNEI. This CDR3 comprises 20 residues. The V and J ends lost 4 bases and 0 bases respectively, with 25 bases between them. This entry comes from a study of T cell responses to AZD1222 COVID-19 vaccine. In the study overall: Researchers grouped second doses given at about 4 or about 12 weeks into one pool.

The rearrangement joins TRBV2 to TRBJ1-5; maybe TRBD1 (6 bases). The specimen was peripheral blood, collected on day 0 of AZD1222 vaccination. The receptor comes from an adult in good health. The CDR3 nucleotides are TGTGCCAGCAGTGTCATCTCAATGGGGGGCGGACTGTATAGCAATCAGCCCCAGCATTTT. It translates to CASSVISMGGGLYSNQPQHF.